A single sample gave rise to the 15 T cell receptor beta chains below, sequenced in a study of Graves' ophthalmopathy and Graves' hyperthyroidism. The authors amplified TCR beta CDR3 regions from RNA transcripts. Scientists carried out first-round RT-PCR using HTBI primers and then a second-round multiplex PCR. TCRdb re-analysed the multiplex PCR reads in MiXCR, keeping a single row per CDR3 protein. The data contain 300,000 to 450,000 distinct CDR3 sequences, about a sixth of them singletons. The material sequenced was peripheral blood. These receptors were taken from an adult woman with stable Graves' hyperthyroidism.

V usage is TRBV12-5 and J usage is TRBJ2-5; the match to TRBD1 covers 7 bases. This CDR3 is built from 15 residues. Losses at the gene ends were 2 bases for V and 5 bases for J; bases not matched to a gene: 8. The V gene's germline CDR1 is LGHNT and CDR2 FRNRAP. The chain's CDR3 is CASGLYRGMEETQYF. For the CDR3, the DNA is TGTGCTAGTGGTTTGTACAGGGGAATGGAGGAGACCCAGTACTTC.

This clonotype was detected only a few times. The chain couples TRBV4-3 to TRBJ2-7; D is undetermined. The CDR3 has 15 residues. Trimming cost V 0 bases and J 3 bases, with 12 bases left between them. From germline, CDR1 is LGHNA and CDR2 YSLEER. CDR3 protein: CASSQDPGTDYEQYF. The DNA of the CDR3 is TGCGCCAGCAGCCAAGATCCGGGCACCGACTACGAGCAGTACTTC.

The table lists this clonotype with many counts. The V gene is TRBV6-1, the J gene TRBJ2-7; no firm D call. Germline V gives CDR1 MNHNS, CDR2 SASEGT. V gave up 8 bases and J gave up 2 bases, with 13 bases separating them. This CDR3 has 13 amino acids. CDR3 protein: CASGQALTYEQYF. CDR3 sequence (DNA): TGTGCCAGCGGGCAGGCGCTTACCTACGAGCAGTACTTC.

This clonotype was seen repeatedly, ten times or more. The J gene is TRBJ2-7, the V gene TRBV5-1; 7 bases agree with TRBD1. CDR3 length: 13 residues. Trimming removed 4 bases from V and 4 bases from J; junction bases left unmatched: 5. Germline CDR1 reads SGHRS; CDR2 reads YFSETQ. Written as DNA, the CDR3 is TGCGCCAGCAGCCCGGGACAGAGGTACGAGCAGTACTTC. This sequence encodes CASSPGQRYEQYF.

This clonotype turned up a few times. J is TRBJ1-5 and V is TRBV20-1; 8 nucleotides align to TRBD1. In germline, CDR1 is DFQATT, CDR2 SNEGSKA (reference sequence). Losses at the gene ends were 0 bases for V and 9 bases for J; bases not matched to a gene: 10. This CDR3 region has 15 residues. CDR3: CSARDQSRGRTPQHF. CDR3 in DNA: TGCAGTGCTAGAGATCAGAGCAGGGGGCGGACGCCCCAGCATTTT.

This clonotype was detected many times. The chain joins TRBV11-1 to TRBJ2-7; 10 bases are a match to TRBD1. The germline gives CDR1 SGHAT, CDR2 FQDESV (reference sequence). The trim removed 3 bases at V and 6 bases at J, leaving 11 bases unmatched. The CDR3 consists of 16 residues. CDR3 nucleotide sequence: TGTGCCAGCAGCTTCACCCTGGGAGACAGGGGGCCCGAGCAGTACTTC. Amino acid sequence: CASSFTLGDRGPEQYF. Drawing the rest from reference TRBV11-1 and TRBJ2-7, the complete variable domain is EAEVAQSPRYKITEKSQAVAFWCDPISGHATLYWYRQILGQGPELLVQFQDESVVDDSQLPKDRFSAERLKGVDSTLKIQPAELGDSAMYLCASSFTLGDRGPEQYFGPGTRLTVT.

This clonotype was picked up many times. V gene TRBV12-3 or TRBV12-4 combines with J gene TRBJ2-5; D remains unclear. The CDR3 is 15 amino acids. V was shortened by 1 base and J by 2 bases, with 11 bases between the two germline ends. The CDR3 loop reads CASSLVGMGQETQYF. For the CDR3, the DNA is TGTGCCAGCAGTTTAGTTGGTATGGGGCAAGAGACCCAGTACTTC.

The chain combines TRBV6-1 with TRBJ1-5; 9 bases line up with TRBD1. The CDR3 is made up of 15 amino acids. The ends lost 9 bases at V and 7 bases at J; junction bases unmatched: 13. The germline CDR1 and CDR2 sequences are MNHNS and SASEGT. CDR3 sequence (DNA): TGTGCCAGTACCGCCGGGACAGGGATTGGACAGCCCCAGCATTTT. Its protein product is CASTAGTGIGQPQHF.

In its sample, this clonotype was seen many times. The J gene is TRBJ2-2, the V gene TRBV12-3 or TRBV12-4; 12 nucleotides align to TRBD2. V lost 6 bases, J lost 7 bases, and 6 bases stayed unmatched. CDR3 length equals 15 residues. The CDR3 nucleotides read TGTGCCAGCAGCCGGACTAGCGGGACGGTCGGGGAGCTGTTTTTT. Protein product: CASSRTSGTVGELFF.

The CDR3 loop is CASRQTDSFSYEQYF. In nucleotides, the CDR3 is TGCGCCAGCAGACAAACGGACAGTTTCTCCTACGAGCAGTACTTC. The V gene is TRBV5-1, the J gene TRBJ2-7, with D possibly being TRBD1 (6 bases). CDR3 length: 15 residues. Germline loops: CDR1 SGHRS, CDR2 YFSETQ. V lost 5 bases and J lost 0, with 15 bases in between. Full variable domain (missing parts from reference TRBV5-1 and TRBJ2-7): KAGVTQTPRYLIKTRGQQVTLSCSPISGHRSVSWYQQTPGQGLQFLFEYFSETQRNKGNFPGRFSGRQFSNSRSEMNVSTLELGDSALYLCASRQTDSFSYEQYFGPGTRLTVT.

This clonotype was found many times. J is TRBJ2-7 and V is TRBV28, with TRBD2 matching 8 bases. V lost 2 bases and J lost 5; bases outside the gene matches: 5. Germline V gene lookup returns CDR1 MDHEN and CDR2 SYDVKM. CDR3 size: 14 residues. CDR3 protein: CASSLGAGENEQYF. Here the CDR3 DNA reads TGTGCCAGCAGTTTAGGAGCGGGAGAAAACGAGCAGTACTTC.

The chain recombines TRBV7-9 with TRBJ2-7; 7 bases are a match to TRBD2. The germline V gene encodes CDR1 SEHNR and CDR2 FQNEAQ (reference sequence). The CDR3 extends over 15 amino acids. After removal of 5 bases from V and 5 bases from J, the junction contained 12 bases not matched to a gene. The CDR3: CASSTARREIDEQYF. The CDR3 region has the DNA TGTGCCAGCAGCACCGCCCGGCGGGAGATCGACGAGCAGTACTTC.

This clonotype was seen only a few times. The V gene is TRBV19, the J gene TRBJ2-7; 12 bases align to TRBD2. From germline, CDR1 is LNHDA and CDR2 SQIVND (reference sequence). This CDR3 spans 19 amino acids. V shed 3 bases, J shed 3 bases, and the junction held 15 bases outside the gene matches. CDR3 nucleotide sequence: TGTGCCAGTAGTATCCAGCTTACGACTAGCGGGAGCGCTGACTACGAGCAGTACTTC. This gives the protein CASSIQLTTSGSADYEQYF. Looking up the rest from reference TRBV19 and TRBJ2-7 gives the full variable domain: DGGITQSPKYLFRKEGQNVTLSCEQNLNHDAMYWYRQDPGQGLRLIYYSQIVNDFQKGDIAEGYSVSREKKESFPLTVTSAQKNPTAFYLCASSIQLTTSGSADYEQYFGPGTRLTVT.

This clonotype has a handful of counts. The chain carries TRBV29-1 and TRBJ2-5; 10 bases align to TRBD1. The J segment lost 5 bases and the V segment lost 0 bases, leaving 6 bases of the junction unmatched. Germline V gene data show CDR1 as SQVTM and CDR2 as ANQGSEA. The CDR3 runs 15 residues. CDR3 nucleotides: TGCAGCGTTGAAGATGCTGGGACAGGGGTCGAGACCCAGTACTTC. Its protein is CSVEDAGTGVETQYF. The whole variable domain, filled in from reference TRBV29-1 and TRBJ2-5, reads SAVISQKPSRDICQRGTSLTIQCQVDSQVTMMFWYRQQPGQSLTLIATANQGSEATYESGFVIDKFPISRPNLTFSTLTVSNMSPEDSSIYLCSVEDAGTGVETQYFGPGTRLLVL.

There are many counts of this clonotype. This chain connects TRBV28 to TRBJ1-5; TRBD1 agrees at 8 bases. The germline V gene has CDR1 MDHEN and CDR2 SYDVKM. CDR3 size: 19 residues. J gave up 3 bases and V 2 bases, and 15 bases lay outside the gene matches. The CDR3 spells CASSLRPRTGSRYNQPQHF. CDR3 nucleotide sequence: TGTGCCAGCAGTTTAAGGCCCCGGACAGGGTCGAGGTACAATCAGCCCCAGCATTTT.